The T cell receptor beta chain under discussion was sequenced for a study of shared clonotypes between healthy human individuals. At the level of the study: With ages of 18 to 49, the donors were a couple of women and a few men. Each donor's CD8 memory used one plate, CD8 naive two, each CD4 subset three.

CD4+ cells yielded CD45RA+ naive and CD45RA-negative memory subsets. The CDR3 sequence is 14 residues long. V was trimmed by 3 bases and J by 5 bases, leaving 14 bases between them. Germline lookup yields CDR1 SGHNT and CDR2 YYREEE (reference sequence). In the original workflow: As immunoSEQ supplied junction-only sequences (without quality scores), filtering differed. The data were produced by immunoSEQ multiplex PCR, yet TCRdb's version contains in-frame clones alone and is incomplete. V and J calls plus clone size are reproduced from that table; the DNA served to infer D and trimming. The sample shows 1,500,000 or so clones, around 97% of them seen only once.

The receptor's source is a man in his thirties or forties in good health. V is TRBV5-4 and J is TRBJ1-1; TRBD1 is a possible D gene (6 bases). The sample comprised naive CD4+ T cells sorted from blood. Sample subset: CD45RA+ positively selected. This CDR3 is CASSWLTGGTEAFF. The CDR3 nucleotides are TGTGCCAGCAGCTGGTTGACAGGCGGGACTGAAGCTTTCTTT.